The 2 T cell receptor beta chains below come from one sample, sequenced in a study of T-cell memory formation after mild COVID-19. TCRdb ran MiXCR on the 5' RACE reads and lists one entry per CDR3 protein. Found here are 380,000 or so distinct CDR3 sequences, about 15% of them singletons; the top ten hold approximately 20%. Sequences were obtained from PBMCs or a T cell subset sorted from them (not recorded which). Receptors were obtained from a man aged 18 to 30 who had mild COVID-19 (a few samples of this study predate the infection). Cell type and time point are not known.

This clonotype was recorded a few times. J is TRBJ1-2 and V is TRBV24-1, with 7 positions matching TRBD1. Germline V gene lookup returns CDR1 KGHDR and CDR2 SFDVKD. V was pared by 2 bases and J by 8 bases, with 10 bases of the junction left unmatched. This CDR3 spans 15 amino acids. CDR3 in DNA: TGTGCCACCAGTGATTCCCACAGGGGCTACTCAGGCTACACCTTC. Amino acid sequence: CATSDSHRGYSGYTF.

The J gene is TRBJ2-7, the V gene TRBV6-6; 12 bases agree with TRBD2. Looked up from germline, CDR1 is MNHNY and CDR2 is SVGAGI (reference sequence). The V segment lost 0 bases and the J segment 6 bases; nucleotides outside the gene matches: 6. The CDR3 length is 16 residues. This chain's CDR3 is CASSYSILAGGLEQYF. CDR3 nucleotide sequence: TGTGCCAGCAGTTACTCGATTCTAGCGGGGGGGCTCGAGCAGTACTTC.